This TCR beta chain is drawn from a study of PD-1 blockade in classical Hodgkin lymphoma (dated by TCRdb to about 2020). For the study in its entirety: A peripheral blood immune signature of response to PD-1 blockade in classical Hodgkin lymphoma was defined using TCR beta sequencing and CyTOF.

Regarding this clone: The target of this receptor is not known. No much larger clone exists at a distance of one base, and base qualities are not known.

The meaning of the sample's time point label: newly diagnosed, previously untreated cHL patient sample. Using a Miltenyi CD8+ T cell isolation kit, CD8+ T cells were purified from thawed PBMCs through magnetic negative selection. As a comparison group for the relapsed/refractory trial patients, PBMCs from patients with newly diagnosed, previously untreated classical Hodgkin lymphoma were sequenced. After peripheral blood was drawn into 8 mL Vacutainer Cell Preparation Tubes, PBMCs were isolated by centrifugation and then cryopreserved. Purified CD4+ and CD8+ fractions were prepared only for cases with an additional available PBMC sample. Magnetically labelled cells were depleted on LS columns in a quadroMACS separator, and the flow-through was collected as the purified fraction. Overall study results and their limits: Newly diagnosed patients were reported to have lower baseline TCR diversity than healthy donors, and relapsed/refractory patients were reported to have lower baseline TCR diversity still. Only a single clinical trial cohort was studied, and what caused the repertoire differences, possibly disease activity or prior therapy, remained undefined.

The Qiagen DNeasy kit was used to extract genomic DNA both from unsorted PBMCs and from the negatively selected CD4+ and CD8+ fractions. TCR beta CDR3 regions were subjected to amplification by immunoSEQ multiplex PCR with primers that anneal to V and J segments. A synthetic immune receptor repertoire was used to minimize amplification bias, and any remaining bias was removed computationally after sequencing. The study's own analysis went as follows. Repertoire diversity was quantified as the Shannon entropy index using custom Python scripts. Unsorted, CD4+ and CD8+ repertoires were examined separately, except in combined analyses, for which CD4+ and CD8+ sequences were merged in silico. TCRdb took this table from immuneACCESS and kept in-frame rearrangements with V and J called. Such tables lack part of the clones; where checked against another copy, unresolved V genes explain under half of the gap, and the rest is unexplained. V and J calls and clone size are those listed in that table; D and trimming were worked out from the DNA. Counted in this sample were over 3,500 clones; 81% of them appeared once. Of the sample, 13% falls within the top ten clones.

The sequence was collected from a human donor with classical Hodgkin lymphoma. The sequencing sample was made of CD8+ T cells from blood.

CDR3 sequence: CASSSEGRNTIYF. In nucleotides, the sequence is TGTGCCAGCTCGTCGGAGGGGAGGAACACCATATATTTT. Recombination connected TRBV28 to TRBJ1-3; the D segment could be TRBD1, given 5 matching bases. The CDR3 numbers 13 residues from cysteine through phenylalanine. The only DNA kept is the CDR3, 39 bases in frame from the first base. The germline V gene provides CDR1 MDHEN and CDR2 SYDVKM. V is reduced by 8 bases and J by 7 bases, leaving a spacing of 15 bases between them.